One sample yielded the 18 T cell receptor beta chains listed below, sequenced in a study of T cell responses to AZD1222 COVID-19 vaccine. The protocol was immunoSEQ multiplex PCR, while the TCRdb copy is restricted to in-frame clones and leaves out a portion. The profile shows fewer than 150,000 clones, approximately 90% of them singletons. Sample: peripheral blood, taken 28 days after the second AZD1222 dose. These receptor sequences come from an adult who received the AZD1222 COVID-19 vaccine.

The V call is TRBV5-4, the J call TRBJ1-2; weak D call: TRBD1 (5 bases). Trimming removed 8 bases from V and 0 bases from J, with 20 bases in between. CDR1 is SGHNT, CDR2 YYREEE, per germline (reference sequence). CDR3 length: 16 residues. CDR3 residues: CASIGDPTFPNYGYTF. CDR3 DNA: TGTGCCAGTATCGGGGACCCTACATTTCCTAACTATGGCTACACCTTC.

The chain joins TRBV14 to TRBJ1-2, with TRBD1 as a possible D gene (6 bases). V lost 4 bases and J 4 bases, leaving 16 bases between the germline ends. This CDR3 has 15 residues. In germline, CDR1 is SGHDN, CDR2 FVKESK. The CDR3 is CASSPTGLLSYGYTF. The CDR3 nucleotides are TGTGCCAGCAGCCCGACAGGCCTTCTATCCTATGGCTACACCTTC.

CDR3: CATGVGLQETQYF. DNA of the CDR3: TGTGCCACCGGGGTTGGGCTGCAAGAGACCCAGTACTTC. The J gene is TRBJ2-5, the V gene TRBV15; no reliable D call. This CDR3 region has 13 residues. Germline V gene sequence: CDR1 LNHNV, CDR2 YYDKDF (reference sequence). V lost 8 bases and J lost 2, with 12 bases in between. Complete variable domain (other parts from reference TRBV15 and TRBJ2-5): DAMVIQNPRYQVTQFGKPVTLSCSQTLNHNVMYWYQQKSSQAPKLLFHYYDKDFNNEADTPDNFQSRRPNTSFCFLDIRSPGLGDTAMYLCATGVGLQETQYFGPGTRLLVL.

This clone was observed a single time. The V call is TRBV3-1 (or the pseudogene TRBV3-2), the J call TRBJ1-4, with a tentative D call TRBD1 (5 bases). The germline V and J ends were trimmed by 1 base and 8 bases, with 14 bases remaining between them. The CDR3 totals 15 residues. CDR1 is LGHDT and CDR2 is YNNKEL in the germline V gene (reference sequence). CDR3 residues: CASSQARIGGEKLFF. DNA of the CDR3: TGTGCCAGCAGCCAAGCCCGGATCGGGGGGGAAAAACTGTTTTTT.

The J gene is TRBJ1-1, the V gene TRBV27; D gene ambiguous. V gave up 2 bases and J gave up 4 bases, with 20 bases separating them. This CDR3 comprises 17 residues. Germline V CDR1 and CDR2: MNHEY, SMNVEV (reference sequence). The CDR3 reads CASSLTAGDGGVTEAFF. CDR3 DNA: TGTGCCAGCAGTTTAACAGCCGGGGATGGAGGTGTCACTGAAGCTTTCTTT.

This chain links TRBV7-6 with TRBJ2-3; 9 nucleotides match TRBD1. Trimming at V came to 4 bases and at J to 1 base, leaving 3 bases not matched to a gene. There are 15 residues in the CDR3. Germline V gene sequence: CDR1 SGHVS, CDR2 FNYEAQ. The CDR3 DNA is TGTGCCAGCAGCTCCCGGGACAGGGGCACAGATACGCAGTATTTT. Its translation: CASSSRDRGTDTQYF.

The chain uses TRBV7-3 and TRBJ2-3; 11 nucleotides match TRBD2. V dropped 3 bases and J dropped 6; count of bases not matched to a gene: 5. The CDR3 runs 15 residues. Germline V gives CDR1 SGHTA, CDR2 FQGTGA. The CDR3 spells CASSFSGGASDTQYF. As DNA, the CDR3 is TGTGCCAGCAGCTTTAGCGGGGGGGCTTCTGATACGCAGTATTTT.

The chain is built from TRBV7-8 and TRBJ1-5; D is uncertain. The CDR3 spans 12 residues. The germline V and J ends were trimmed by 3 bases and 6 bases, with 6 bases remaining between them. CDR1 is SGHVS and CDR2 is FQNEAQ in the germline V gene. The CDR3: CASSFEFQPQHF. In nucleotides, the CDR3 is TGTGCCAGCAGCTTCGAATTTCAGCCCCAGCATTTT.

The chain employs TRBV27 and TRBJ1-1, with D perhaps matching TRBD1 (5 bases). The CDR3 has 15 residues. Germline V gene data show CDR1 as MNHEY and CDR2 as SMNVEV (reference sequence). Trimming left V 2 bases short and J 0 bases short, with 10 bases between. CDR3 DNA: TGTGCCAGCAGTTTAGGAGGGGTTTTGAACACTGAAGCTTTCTTT. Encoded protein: CASSLGGVLNTEAFF.

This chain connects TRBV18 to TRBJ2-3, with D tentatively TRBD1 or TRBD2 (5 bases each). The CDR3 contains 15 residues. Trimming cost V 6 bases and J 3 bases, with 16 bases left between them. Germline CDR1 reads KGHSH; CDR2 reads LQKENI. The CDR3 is CASSPGLTGTDTQYF. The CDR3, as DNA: TGTGCCAGCTCGCCGGGGCTCACTGGAACAGATACGCAGTATTTT.

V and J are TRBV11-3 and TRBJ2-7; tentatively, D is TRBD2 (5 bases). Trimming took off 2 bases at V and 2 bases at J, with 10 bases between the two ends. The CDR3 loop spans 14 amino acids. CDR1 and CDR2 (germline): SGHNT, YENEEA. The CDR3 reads CASSLSGNAYEQYF. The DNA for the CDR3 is TGTGCCAGCAGCTTATCGGGAAACGCCTACGAGCAGTACTTC. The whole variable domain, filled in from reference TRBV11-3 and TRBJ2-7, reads EAGVVQSPRYKIIEKKQPVAFWCNPISGHNTLYWYLQNLGQGPELLIRYENEEAVDDSQLPKDRFSAERLKGVDSTLKIQPAELGDSAVYLCASSLSGNAYEQYFGPGTRLTVT.

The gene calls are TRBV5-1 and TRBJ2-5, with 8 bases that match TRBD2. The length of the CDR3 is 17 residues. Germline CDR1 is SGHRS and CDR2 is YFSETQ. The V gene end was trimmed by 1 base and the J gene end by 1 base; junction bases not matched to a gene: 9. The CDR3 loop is CASSLSPGLGSQETQYF. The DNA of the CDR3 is TGCGCCAGCAGCTTGTCGCCGGGACTAGGGAGCCAAGAGACCCAGTACTTC. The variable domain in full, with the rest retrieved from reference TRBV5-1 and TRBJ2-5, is KAGVTQTPRYLIKTRGQQVTLSCSPISGHRSVSWYQQTPGQGLQFLFEYFSETQRNKGNFPGRFSGRQFSNSRSEMNVSTLELGDSALYLCASSLSPGLGSQETQYFGPGTRLLVL.

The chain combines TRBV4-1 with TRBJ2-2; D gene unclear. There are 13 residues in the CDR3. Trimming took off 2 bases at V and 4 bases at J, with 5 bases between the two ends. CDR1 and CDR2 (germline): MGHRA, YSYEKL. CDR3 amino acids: CASSQRVTGELFF. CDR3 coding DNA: TGCGCCAGCAGCCAAAGGGTCACCGGGGAGCTGTTTTTT.

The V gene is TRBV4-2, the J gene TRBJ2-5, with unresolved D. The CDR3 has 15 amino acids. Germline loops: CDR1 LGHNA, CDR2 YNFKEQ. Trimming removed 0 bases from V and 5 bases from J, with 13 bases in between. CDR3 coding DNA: TGTGCCAGCAGCCAAGATCTGAAGGGCTCGGAGACCCAGTACTTC. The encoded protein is CASSQDLKGSETQYF.

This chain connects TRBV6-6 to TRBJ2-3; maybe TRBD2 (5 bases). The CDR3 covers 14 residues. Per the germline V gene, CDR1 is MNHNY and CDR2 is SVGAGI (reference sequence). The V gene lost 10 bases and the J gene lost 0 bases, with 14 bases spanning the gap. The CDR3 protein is CATTPRTSTDTQYF. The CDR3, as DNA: TGTGCCACCACACCGAGGACTAGCACAGATACGCAGTATTTT.

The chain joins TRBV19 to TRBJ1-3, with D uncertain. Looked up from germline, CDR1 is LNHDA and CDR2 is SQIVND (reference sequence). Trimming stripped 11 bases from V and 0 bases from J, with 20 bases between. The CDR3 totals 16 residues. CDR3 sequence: CACQSQSGSSGNTIYF. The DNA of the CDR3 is TGTGCCTGCCAAAGTCAATCGGGAAGCTCTGGAAACACCATATATTTT.

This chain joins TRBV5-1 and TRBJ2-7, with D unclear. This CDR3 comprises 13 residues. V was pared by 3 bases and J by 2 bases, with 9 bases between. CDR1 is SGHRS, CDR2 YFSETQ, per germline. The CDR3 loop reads CASSSYRTYEQYF. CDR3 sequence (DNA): TGCGCCAGCAGCTCCTACCGCACCTACGAGCAGTACTTC.

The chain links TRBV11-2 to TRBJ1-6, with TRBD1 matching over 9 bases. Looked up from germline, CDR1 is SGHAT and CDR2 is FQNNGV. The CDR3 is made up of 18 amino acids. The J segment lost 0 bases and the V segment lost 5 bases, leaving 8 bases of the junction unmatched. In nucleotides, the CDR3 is TGTGCCAGCAGCCAAGCCGGGACAGGGAGCTCCTATAATTCACCCCTCCACTTT. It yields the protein CASSQAGTGSSYNSPLHF.